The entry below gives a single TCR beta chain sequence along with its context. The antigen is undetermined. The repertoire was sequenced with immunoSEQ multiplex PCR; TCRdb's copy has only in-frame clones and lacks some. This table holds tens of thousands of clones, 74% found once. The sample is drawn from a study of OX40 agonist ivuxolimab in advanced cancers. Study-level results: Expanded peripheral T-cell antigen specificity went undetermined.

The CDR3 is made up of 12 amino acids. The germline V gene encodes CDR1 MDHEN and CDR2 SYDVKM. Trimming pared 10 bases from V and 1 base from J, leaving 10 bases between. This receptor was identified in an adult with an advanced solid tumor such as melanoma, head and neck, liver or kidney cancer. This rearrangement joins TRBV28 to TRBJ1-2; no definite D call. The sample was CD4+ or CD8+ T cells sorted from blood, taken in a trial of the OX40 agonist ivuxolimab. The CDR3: CATGFFNYGYTF. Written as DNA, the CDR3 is TGTGCCACAGGATTCTTTAACTATGGCTACACCTTC.